Detailed here is one T cell receptor (beta chain). This clone turned up a few times. Its antigen remains undetermined. Per-nucleotide qualities are absent, and no much larger clonotype sits a single base away. The immunoSEQ Assay, a bias-controlled multiplex PCR, was used to amplify TCRbeta CDR3 regions from genomic DNA. The original methods were these. Nucleated cell counts per sample were estimated from amplification of reference gene primers within the assay. To quantify the absolute abundance of each unique TCRbeta CDR3 rearrangement, sequence reads were collapsed and filtered. For each sample, productive Simpson clonality was calculated as the square root of Simpson's diversity index across productive rearrangements. Here the immuneACCESS table is served through TCRdb, limited to in-frame sequences with V and J called. Missing clones are a known gap in these copies; in checked studies unresolved V genes cover under half, and the rest lacks a known reason. V and J calls and clone size are as listed in that table; D and trimming were resolved from the DNA. The sample data list approximately 150,000 clones, and roughly 80% of these were observed just once. 6.5% to 9.5% of the sample is in the top ten clones.

This entry belongs to a study of blood T cell repertoires in COVID-19 (dated by TCRdb to the early 2020s). At the level of the whole study: Samples from collaborators originated in the United States, Italy and Spain and spanned both the acute and convalescent phases of COVID-19. The prospective study material was composed of cDNA or gDNA derived from T cells, B-cell-depleted T cells, or PBMCs. Subjects who had been exposed to COVID-19, were actively infected with it, or had recovered from it provided the deeply sampled blood TCRbeta repertoires that made up the dataset. The repertoires were made available in a free public database intended to serve as a resource for research on the immune response to SARS-CoV-2. Samples came from the ongoing ImmuneRACE study (first 160 participants) plus 1,254 subjects from 6 global collaborators. Nearly every sample came with metadata listing a de-identified subject ID, COVID-19 status, age in years and sex. HLA class I and class II types, where available, came from metadata supplied by the sample provider rather than from assay-based typing.

Paper-wide results and their limitations: The quantity of clinical and demographic metadata differed by source and by participant and was supplied without curation.

In Seattle, one collaborating source enrolled patients while the infection was active and tracked those patients longitudinally over the course of disease. The collaborating institutions used their own protocols to collect whole blood in K2EDTA tubes. For TCRbeta analysis, collaborators shipped samples in one of three forms: frozen whole blood, isolated PBMCs, or DNA extracted from either of those sample types. The CDR3 holds 14 amino acids from the cysteine to the phenylalanine. Left in the record is the CDR3 DNA by itself, 42 bases read in frame from the first base. The trim is 5 bases for V and 8 bases for J, with a gap of 15 bases between the germline ends. CDR1 and CDR2 are drawn from the germline V gene: MDHEN, SYDVKM.

Specimen: peripheral blood. This sequence originates from a woman aged 80 or over with COVID-19, enrolled during active disease. The V gene is TRBV28 and the J gene is TRBJ1-4; TRBD1 is a weak D gene call, 6 bases matching. The DNA sequence is TGTGCCAGCAGTCCCTTGGCAGGGGCCGAAAAACTGTTTTTT. Its protein reads: CASSPLAGAEKLFF. The full variable domain, completed from the reference TRBV28 and TRBJ1-4 proteins outside the CDR3, reads DVKVTQSSRYLVKRTGEKVFLECVQDMDHENMFWYRQDPGLGLRLIYFSYDVKMKEKGDIPEGYSVSREKKERFSLILESASTNQTSMYLCASSPLAGAEKLFFGSGTQLSVL.